The clone carrying this T cell receptor (beta chain) was detected once. The CDR3 totals 15 residues. Germline V gives CDR1 LNHNV, CDR2 YYDKDF (reference sequence). With 5 bases removed from V and 9 bases from J, the gap between germline ends came to 20 bases. These data come from a study of T cell changes during pregnancy in multiple sclerosis. Assay used: immunoSEQ multiplex PCR; TCRdb lists only in-frame clones, some missing. This sample has roughly 100,000 clones, with 85% to 95% found just once. This chain joins TRBV15 and TRBJ1-3; D is perhaps TRBD1 (5 bases). The material was peripheral blood, obtained after pregnancy. The TCR originated in a female donor with multiple sclerosis, enrolled in a pregnancy study. The CDR3 DNA reads as TGTGCCACCAGCCCCTCCCGGGGGGTTCCGGCCACCATATATTTT. Its protein is CATSPSRGVPATIYF.